The next 7 T cell receptor beta chains were all read from a single sample in a study of blood T cell repertoires in COVID-19. TCRdb's copy holds only in-frame clones and misses some; the assay was immunoSEQ multiplex PCR. The sample gives 170,000 or so clones, approximately 85% of which show up once; about 9.4% is in the top ten. The sequenced sample was PBMCs or T cells enriched from blood (not recorded which). The receptors originated from a woman aged 18-29 years who had recovered from COVID-19.

This chain uses TRBV14 with TRBJ1-6, with D tentatively TRBD1 (5 bases). V was clipped by 4 bases and J by 9 bases, with 10 bases between them. Germline CDR1 reads SGHDN; CDR2 reads FVKESK. This CDR3 has 13 residues. The CDR3 region is CASSLGGGSPLHF. The CDR3 nucleotides are TGTGCCAGCAGCCTCGGGGGTGGTTCACCCCTCCACTTT.

This chain uses TRBV28 with TRBJ1-5, with D possibly matching TRBD1 (5 bases). This CDR3 is 14 amino acids long. Trimming stripped 7 bases from V and 2 bases from J, with 12 bases between. The V gene's germline CDR1 is MDHEN and CDR2 SYDVKM. Written as DNA, the CDR3 is TGTGCCAGCAACGGGGGAGGGGGCAATCAGCCCCAGCATTTT. This encodes CASNGGGGNQPQHF.

This sequence joins TRBV2 and TRBJ2-7; a possible D gene is TRBD1 (7 bases). V was clipped by 8 bases and J by 6 bases, with 20 bases between them. This CDR3 spans 14 amino acids. Germline V CDR1 and CDR2: SNHLY, FYNNEI. CDR3 nucleotides: TGTGCCAGCGATCCCAGGGGGGCACTACTCGAGCAGTACTTC. As protein: CASDPRGALLEQYF.

This clone appeared once. This chain joins TRBV27 and TRBJ2-5; TRBD2 agrees at 7 bases. The germline CDR1 and CDR2 sequences are MNHEY and SMNVEV (reference sequence). The CDR3 is made up of 16 amino acids. The trim removed 6 bases at V and 5 bases at J, leaving 15 bases unmatched. CDR3 sequence: CASSRRFLREGETQYF. CDR3 DNA sequence: TGTGCCAGCAGCCGGAGGTTTTTGAGGGAGGGCGAGACCCAGTACTTC.

V is TRBV28 and J is TRBJ1-1, with TRBD1 as a possible D gene (6 bases). The CDR3 spans 13 residues. The germline gives CDR1 MDHEN, CDR2 SYDVKM. Trimming took 8 bases from V and 8 from J, leaving 18 bases between them. CDR3 DNA: TGTGCCAGCCCCGGTGCGGACAGCGAAGAAGCTTTCTTT. Protein sequence: CASPGADSEEAFF.

The CDR3 DNA reads TGCGCCAGCAGCCAGGGACAGGGGCCCTACGAGCAGTACTTC. Protein: CASSQGQGPYEQYF. This chain joins TRBV5-1 and TRBJ2-7; TRBD1 aligns across 10 bases. The CDR3 has 14 residues. CDR1 and CDR2 from the germline V gene are SGHRS and YFSETQ. V trimming: 4 bases; J trimming: 2 bases; junction bases outside the gene matches: 3.

The chain has TRBV19 and TRBJ2-2; 8 nucleotides match TRBD2. With V trimmed by 1 base and J by 6 bases, 1 base remained unmatched. CDR3 length: 14 residues. CDR1 and CDR2 from the germline V gene are LNHDA and SQIVND (reference sequence). CDR3 residues: CASSIAGGPGELFF. DNA for the CDR3: TGTGCCAGTAGTATAGCGGGGGGGCCCGGGGAGCTGTTTTTT.